This is a list of T cell receptor beta chains from one sample in a study of shared clonotypes between healthy human individuals. The repertoire was sequenced with immunoSEQ multiplex PCR; TCRdb's copy has only in-frame clones and lacks some. The data contain about 960,000 clones, less than 85% of them singletons. The sample taken for sequencing was memory CD4+ T cells sorted from blood. The receptors here all came from a young man in good health. Each CDR3 is given with its conserved first and last residue. A D gene is named only where the DNA matches it firmly. Where a row states a size, it is once, few, many or the class of an expanded clone; other rows omit it.

d_gene	abundance	v_gene	len	j_gene	CDR3aa	CDR3nt
TRBD1	.	TRBV5-1	14	TRBJ2-5	CASSLGTEQETQYF	TGCGCCAGCAGCTTAGGGACAGAACAAGAGACCCAGTACTTC
.	few	TRBV16	16	TRBJ2-2	CASSQRTPGNTGELFF	TGTGCCAGCAGCCAAAGGACTCCAGGGAACACCGGGGAGCTGTTTTTT
.	.	TRBV18	16	TRBJ2-7	CASSPMPGGSSYEQYF	TGTGCCAGCTCACCAATGCCCGGAGGGAGCTCCTACGAGCAGTACTTC
TRBD2	few	TRBV5-1	15	TRBJ2-5	CASSLTTGTSRTQYF	TGCGCCAGCAGCTTGACCACCGGGACTAGCAGGACCCAGTACTTC
.	.	TRBV2	20	TRBJ2-6	CASSEFKLGAASSGANVLTF	TGTGCCAGCAGTGAGTTTAAGTTGGGGGCGGCCAGCTCTGGGGCCAACGTCCTGACTTTC
.	.	TRBV7-2	16	TRBJ2-5	CASSLAHEGRRETQYF	TGTGCCAGCAGCCTAGCCCACGAGGGGCGACGAGAGACCCAGTACTTC
TRBD2	.	TRBV4-1	15	TRBJ2-3	CASRGLAGGLDTQYF	TGCGCCAGCCGCGGCCTAGCGGGGGGGCTAGATACGCAGTATTTT
.	few	TRBV12-2	15	TRBJ2-7	CASRLAPAGSCEQYF	TGTGCAAGTCGCTTAGCTCCTGCCGGGAGCTGCGAGCAGTACTTC
TRBD2	.	TRBV7-9	16	TRBJ2-1	CASSPTGRGYHHEQFF	TGTGCCAGCAGCCCCACGGGGAGGGGTTATCATCATGAGCAGTTCTTC
.	.	TRBV7-2	17	TRBJ1-5	CASSLEGHFYSNQPQHF	TGTGCCAGCAGCTTAGAGGGCCATTTTTATAGCAATCAGCCCCAGCATTTT
.	many	TRBV11-2	15	TRBJ2-4	CASSLGPPQGNIQYF	TGTGCCAGCAGCTTAGGACCACCCCAAGGGAACATTCAGTACTTC
.	.	TRBV2	14	TRBJ2-2	CASSAFQNTGELFF	TGTGCCAGCAGTGCGTTTCAAAACACCGGGGAGCTGTTTTTT
.	.	TRBV5-1	15	TRBJ2-3	CASSSGLPYTDTQYF	TGCGCCAGCAGCTCGGGCCTTCCCTACACAGATACGCAGTATTTT
TRBD2	.	TRBV9	16	TRBJ2-3	CASSTSGSGSTDTQYF	TGTGCCAGCAGTACTAGCGGGAGCGGGAGCACAGATACGCAGTATTTT
TRBD1	.	TRBV30	15	TRBJ2-3	CAWSVWDRVSDTQYF	TGTGCCTGGAGTGTATGGGACAGGGTATCAGATACGCAGTATTTT
.	.	TRBV4-3	15	TRBJ2-7	CASSQDLGSSYEQYF	TGCGCCAGCAGCCAAGATCTAGGCAGTTCCTACGAGCAGTACTTC
TRBD1	.	TRBV6-6	16	TRBJ2-1	CASRPRTGGGRNEQFF	TGTGCCAGCAGGCCTAGGACAGGGGGCGGTCGGAATGAGCAGTTCTTC
.	once	TRBV7-9	14	TRBJ2-1	CASSLAGWEGEQFF	TGTGCCAGCAGCTTAGCGGGGTGGGAAGGAGAGCAGTTCTTC
.	.	TRBV20-1	11	TRBJ1-1	CSARVTTEAFF	TGCAGTGCTAGGGTTACCACTGAAGCTTTCTTT
TRBD2	many	TRBV6-1	15	TRBJ2-5	CASMQGLAGQETQYF	TGTGCCAGCATGCAGGGACTAGCGGGTCAAGAGACCCAGTACTTC
TRBD2	.	TRBV2	15	TRBJ2-1	CASTPRGTSGDEQFF	TGTGCCAGCACCCCTAGGGGGACTAGCGGGGATGAGCAGTTCTTC
.	once	TRBV5-1	16	TRBJ1-3	CASSLSGTLSGNTIYF	TGCGCCAGCAGCTTGAGCGGCACCCTCTCTGGAAACACCATATATTTT
.	.	TRBV6-1	14	TRBJ1-4	CASSEALGNEKLFF	TGTGCCAGCAGTGAAGCGCTGGGGAATGAAAAACTGTTTTTT
.	.	TRBV5-4	15	TRBJ2-3	CASSLTSFSTDTQYF	TGTGCCAGCAGCCTTACTAGCTTCAGCACAGATACGCAGTATTTT
.	few	TRBV20-1	11	TRBJ1-1	CSARGNTEAFF	TGCAGTGCTCGGGGGAACACTGAAGCTTTCTTT
.	.	TRBV9	12	TRBJ2-7	CASSRDSYEQYF	TGTGCCAGCAGTCGGGACTCCTACGAGCAGTACTTC
TRBD2	.	TRBV28	15	TRBJ2-7	CASTGEGRSSYEQYF	TGTGCCAGCACTGGGGAGGGAAGGAGCTCCTACGAGCAGTACTTC
.	.	TRBV11-2	14	TRBJ2-2	CASSWGRATGELFF	TGTGCCAGCAGCTGGGGCAGGGCGACCGGGGAGCTGTTTTTT
TRBD2	once	TRBV9	15	TRBJ2-3	CASSAAGTSKDTQYF	TGTGCCAGCAGCGCCGCCGGGACTAGTAAGGATACGCAGTATTTT
TRBD1	.	TRBV11-2	13	TRBJ1-1	CASSSDRGREAFF	TGTGCCAGCAGCTCAGACAGGGGCCGTGAAGCTTTCTTT
.	.	TRBV5-6	14	TRBJ1-2	CASSLQGIDYGYTF	TGTGCCAGCAGCTTACAAGGGATCGATTATGGCTACACCTTC
.	.	TRBV11-1	13	TRBJ2-7	CASSFGRSYEQYF	TGTGCCAGCAGCTTTGGAAGGTCCTACGAGCAGTACTTC
TRBD1	.	TRBV6-5	14	TRBJ1-5	CASRSGGLDQPQHF	TGTGCCAGCCGCTCAGGGGGCTTAGATCAGCCCCAGCATTTT
.	.	TRBV10-3	13	TRBJ2-1	CAISPDPADEQFF	TGTGCCATCAGTCCGGACCCAGCCGATGAGCAGTTCTTC
.	.	TRBV5-6	14	TRBJ1-3	CASSRDSSGNTIYF	TGTGCCAGCAGCCGCGACAGCTCTGGAAACACCATATATTTT
TRBD1	few	TRBV28	14	TRBJ1-5	CASTTQGAVQPQHF	TGTGCCAGCACCACACAGGGGGCGGTTCAGCCCCAGCATTTT
.	.	TRBV4-1	15	TRBJ2-6	CASSQVDSGANVLTF	TGCGCCAGCAGCCAAGTTGACTCTGGGGCCAACGTCCTGACTTTC
.	.	TRBV7-6	11	TRBJ2-3	CASSWTDTQYF	TGTGCCAGCAGCTGGACTGATACGCAGTATTTT
.	.	TRBV4-1	15	TRBJ1-4	CASSQAGVGGEKLFF	TGCGCCAGCAGCCAGGCCGGGGTGGGGGGTGAAAAACTGTTTTTT
.	.	TRBV18	16	TRBJ1-5	CASSPANSQGRQPQHF	TGTGCCAGCTCGCCTGCTAATAGTCAGGGTCGCCAGCCCCAGCATTTT
.	.	TRBV5-8	16	TRBJ1-5	CASSLDVGVGNQPQHF	TGTGCCAGCAGCTTGGATGTGGGAGTAGGAAATCAGCCCCAGCATTTT
.	.	TRBV25-1	14	TRBJ1-3	CASRGRSTGNTIYF	TGTGCCAGCAGGGGGCGGTCTACTGGAAACACCATATATTTT
.	.	TRBV30	15	TRBJ2-7	CAWSGFPGPLYEQYF	TGTGCCTGGAGTGGTTTTCCGGGGCCACTCTACGAGCAGTACTTC
.	.	TRBV7-2	15	TRBJ2-2	CASSSLDRNTGELFF	TGTGCCAGCAGCTCTTTGGACAGGAACACCGGGGAGCTGTTTTTT
.	.	TRBV18	13	TRBJ1-6	CASSPGMVSPLHF	TGTGCCAGCTCACCTGGAATGGTTTCACCCCTCCACTTT
.	few	TRBV4-1	14	TRBJ1-1	CASSQRTAWSEAFF	TGCGCCAGCAGCCAAAGGACAGCCTGGTCTGAAGCTTTCTTT
TRBD1	once	TRBV2	15	TRBJ2-2	CASSEATGVAGELFF	TGTGCCAGCAGTGAAGCGACAGGGGTTGCCGGGGAGCTGTTTTTT
.	.	TRBV30	14	TRBJ1-4	CAWSDGQGGEKLFF	TGTGCCTGGAGTGACGGACAAGGGGGTGAAAAACTGTTTTTT
TRBD1	.	TRBV27	15	TRBJ1-2	CASSSKGQGAYGYTF	TGTGCCAGCAGTTCCAAGGGACAGGGGGCTTATGGCTACACCTTC
TRBD2	many	TRBV9	16	TRBJ2-2	CASSPRTSFFSGELFF	TGTGCCAGCAGCCCCCGGACTAGTTTTTTTTCCGGGGAGCTGTTTTTT
TRBD1	few	TRBV10-3	15	TRBJ2-2	CAINRDRVNTGELFF	TGTGCCATCAACCGGGACAGGGTGAACACCGGGGAGCTGTTTTTT
.	.	TRBV13	13	TRBJ2-7	CASRGPLYYEQYF	TGTGCCAGCAGGGGCCCCCTTTACTACGAGCAGTACTTC
TRBD2	few	TRBV4-1	16	TRBJ2-3	CASSQRTSGYTDTQYF	TGCGCCAGCAGCCAGAGGACTAGCGGATACACAGATACGCAGTATTTT
.	.	TRBV30	13	TRBJ1-6	CAGLSGRNSPLHF	TGTGCCGGCCTATCTGGGAGGAATTCACCCCTCCACTTT
.	.	TRBV29-1	13	TRBJ2-2	CSVEVTGTGELFF	TGCAGCGTTGAAGTGACCGGGACCGGGGAGCTGTTTTTT